The rows below give T cell receptor beta chains drawn from one sample of a study of human T cells and chemical hapten exposure. TCRdb analysed the RACE reads with MiXCR anew, one entry per CDR3 protein. Among about 160,000 distinct CDR3 sequences, approximately 30% were seen once, and the ten largest hold around 1.9%. This specimen was whole blood, taken in connection with sensitization to the hapten diphenylcyclopropenone (DPC). These receptor sequences come from a woman under 30 with alopecia areata. Some clones in this sample may be carry-over from other donors' samples. CDR3s leave out the opening cysteine and the closing phenylalanine or tryptophan.

>18|TRBV20-1|TRBJ2-1
SARDWSSGSISAFNNEQF
>14|TRBV7-2|TRBJ2-1
ASSMGLAGAYNEQF
>9|TRBV10-3|TRBJ2-7
AISDTNEQY
>12|TRBV6-2/TRBV6-3|TRBJ2-3
ASSFRTGLDTQY
>11|TRBV27|TRBJ2-7
ASSTAGGYEQY
>11|TRBV7-3|TRBJ2-5
VSSGMAQETQY
>13|TRBV6-2/TRBV6-3|TRBJ1-1
ASSYSKPGNTEAF
>9|TRBV19|TRBJ2-2
ASKKSGELF
>10|TRBV7-9|TRBJ2-7
ASSSQGLEKY
>11|TRBV29-1|TRBJ1-5
SVVGGVGQPQH
>14|TRBV4-1|TRBJ2-6
ASSSSGGSGANVLT
>10|TRBV12-3/TRBV12-4|TRBJ1-1
ASSFTRIEAF
>12|TRBV27|TRBJ2-5
ASSFMKGGETQY
>12|TRBV24-1|TRBJ2-5
ATSDSRDKETQY
>12|TRBV29-1|TRBJ2-3
SVVGQGFGDTQY
>12|TRBV4-1|TRBJ2-1
ASSQEGTGNEQF
>13|TRBV6-6|TRBJ1-2
ASSYSEGQGFGYT
>15|TRBV4-1|TRBJ2-5
ASSQAGIAENQETQY
>12|TRBV6-5|TRBJ2-7
ASSYRHDGYEQY
>12|TRBV20-1|TRBJ2-5
SATLAGVQETQY
>13|TRBV9|TRBJ1-6
ASSVGGVPNSPLH
>13|TRBV7-2|TRBJ2-7
ASSRVTGFASEQY
>12|TRBV4-1|TRBJ2-7
ASSPEFLPSEQY
>13|TRBV12-3/TRBV12-4|TRBJ1-4
ASRNRAATNEKLF
>13|TRBV11-2|TRBJ2-1
ASSVVRATYNEQF
>12|TRBV11-2|TRBJ2-1
ASSLAGVGNEQF
>13|TRBV30|TRBJ2-3
AWSLTSGRADTQY
>14|TRBV2|TRBJ1-1
ASSARGQSMNTEAF
>12|TRBV6-1|TRBJ2-1
ASRRGPSYNEQF
>12|TRBV25-1|TRBJ2-2
AAAGGLDIGELF
>13|TRBV4-2|TRBJ2-7
ASSQEATVSYEQY
>16|TRBV6-5|TRBJ2-2
ASSYLPLAGGPPGELF
>12|TRBV25-1|TRBJ2-3
ASSVPGPTDTQY
>14|TRBV25-1|TRBJ2-7
ASSESLGTGVSEQY
>12|TRBV20-1|TRBJ1-6
SAEEPSYNSPLH
>13|TRBV7-2|TRBJ2-3
ASSEWDSFIDTQY
>12|TRBV4-1|TRBJ1-6
ASSQPTGRSPLH
>13|TRBV18|TRBJ1-6
ASSPPRDPGSPLH
>12|TRBV28|TRBJ1-1
ASSLSGLNTEAF
>10|TRBV24-1|TRBJ1-5
ATSDAGQPQH
>9|TRBV29-1|TRBJ2-7
SAIDGYEQY
>14|TRBV6-2/TRBV6-3|TRBJ2-7
ASSAPGTPYSYEQY
>16|TRBV5-1|TRBJ1-6
ASSLADGRGGAPSPLH
>12|TRBV12-3/TRBV12-4|TRBJ2-4
ASGLGLVANIQY
>14|TRBV20-1|TRBJ1-5
SASRTAGISNQPQH
>9|TRBV27|TRBJ2-7
ASSLKGQQY
>12|TRBV25-1|TRBJ2-3
ASSRGSSTDTQY
>14|TRBV6-5|TRBJ1-4
ASSDGTGSTNEKLF
>13|TRBV4-3|TRBJ2-2
ASSQAPSGTGELF
>13|TRBV5-1|TRBJ1-2
ASTNSTTINYGYT
>10|TRBV30|TRBJ1-5
AWSVGQQPQH
>21|TRBV4-1|TRBJ2-3
ASSQGQYFGTGGSGTPRDTQY
>11|TRBV11-2|TRBJ2-5
ASSWDRAETQY
>13|TRBV4-1|TRBJ1-5
ASSQEGPLNQPQH
>11|TRBV4-1|TRBJ2-7
ASRAPSSYEQY
>12|TRBV6-2/TRBV6-3|TRBJ2-5
ASSYSAARETQY
>10|TRBV15|TRBJ1-6
ATSRDTTPLH
>9|TRBV29-1|TRBJ2-7
SVVSGYEQY
>11|TRBV14|TRBJ1-1
ASSQQRGTEAF
>14|TRBV7-2|TRBJ2-7
ASSQSSGRAPHEQY